The entry that follows covers one T cell receptor beta chain sequence. The record originates from a study of blood T cell repertoires in COVID-19. In the study overall: Collection of acute and convalescent COVID-19 samples took place in the United States, Italy and Spain. Sources were T cells, B-cell-depleted T cells, or PBMCs; the material itself was cDNA or gDNA.

Produced via immunoSEQ multiplex PCR; TCRdb's table is partial and in-frame only. The repertoire holds some 100,000 clones, with about nine tenths as singletons. The CDR3 totals 12 residues. Germline CDR1 SNHLY, CDR2 FYNNEI. V lost 6 bases and J 1 base, leaving 6 bases between the germline ends. The receptor was isolated from a human donor in a cohort sampled during active COVID-19. The sample comprised peripheral blood. The chain carries TRBV2 and TRBJ2-5, with a possible D match to TRBD1 (5 bases). The CDR3 loop reads CASRQAQETQYF. CDR3 in DNA: TGTGCCAGCAGACAGGCCCAAGAGACCCAGTACTTC.